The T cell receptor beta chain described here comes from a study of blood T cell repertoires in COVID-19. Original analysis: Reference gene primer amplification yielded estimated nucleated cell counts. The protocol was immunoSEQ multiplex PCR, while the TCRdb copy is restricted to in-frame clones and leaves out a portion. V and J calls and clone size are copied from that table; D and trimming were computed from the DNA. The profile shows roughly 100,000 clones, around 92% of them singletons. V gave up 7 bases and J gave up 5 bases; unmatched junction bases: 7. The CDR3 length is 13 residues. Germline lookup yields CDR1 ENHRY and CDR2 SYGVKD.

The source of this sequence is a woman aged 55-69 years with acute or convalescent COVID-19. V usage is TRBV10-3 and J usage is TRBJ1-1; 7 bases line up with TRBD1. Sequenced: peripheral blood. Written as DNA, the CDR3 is TGTGCCATCAAGGTCTCAGGGGGAACTGAAGCTTTCTTT. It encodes CAIKVSGGTEAFF.